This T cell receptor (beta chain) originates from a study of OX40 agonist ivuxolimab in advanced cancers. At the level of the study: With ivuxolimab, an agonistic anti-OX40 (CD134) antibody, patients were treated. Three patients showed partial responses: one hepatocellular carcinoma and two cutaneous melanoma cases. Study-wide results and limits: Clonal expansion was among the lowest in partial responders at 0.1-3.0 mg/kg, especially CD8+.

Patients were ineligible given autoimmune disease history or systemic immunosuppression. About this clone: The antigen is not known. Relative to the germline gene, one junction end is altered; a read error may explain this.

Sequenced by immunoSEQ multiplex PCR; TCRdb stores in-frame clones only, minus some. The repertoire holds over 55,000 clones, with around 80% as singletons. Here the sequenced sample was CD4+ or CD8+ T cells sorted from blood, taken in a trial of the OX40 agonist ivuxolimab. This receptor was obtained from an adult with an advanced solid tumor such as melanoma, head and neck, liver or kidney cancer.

DNA of the CDR3: TGTGCCAGCAGTTTAGACGGGGCCGTAACTGAAGCTTTCTTT. The encoded protein is CASSLDGAVTEAFF. V usage is TRBV7-2 and J usage is TRBJ1-1; D might be TRBD1 (5 bases). Germline assignment: CDR1 SGHTA and CDR2 FQGNSA. The CDR3 totals 14 residues.